The source of this T cell receptor (beta chain) is a study of T-cell reconstitution after alpha-beta-depleted transplantation in children. Turning to this clonotype: Antigen unknown.

Germline V gene lookup returns CDR1 DFQATT and CDR2 SNEGSKA (reference sequence). Trimming pared 3 bases from V and 3 bases from J, leaving 23 bases between. The CDR3 totals 17 residues. Study results and caveats: After transplant, at about two months, alpha-beta T cells were reportedly derived from several hundred expanded graft clones. Certain patients had high TCRbeta diversity at day 60, and it came from recipient T cells and thymic progenitors that survived.

Preparation of the TCRbeta library involved a method that used unique molecular identifiers. TCRdb recomputed calls from the PCR reads with MiXCR, one row per CDR3 protein. The top ten clones hold about 41% of a sample with about 210,000 distinct CDR3 sequences, over 15% of them seen once. This sequence joins TRBV20-1 and TRBJ2-5; possible D gene TRBD2, 5 bases. The sequence was collected from a male patient between 2 and 10 years old who had a stem cell transplant for acute lymphoblastic leukemia, so the T cells may come from the graft donor. The starting material was PBMCs, mostly from graft donor cells, obtained 360 days after TCRalphabeta/CD19-depleted stem cell transplant. The CDR3 DNA reads as TGCAGTGCTAGGGAGAGCGCGCTGATTATGACTAAAGAGACCCAGTACTTC. Its translation: CSARESALIMTKETQYF.